The T cell receptor (beta chain) described here comes from a study of cytomegalovirus exposure and HLA in healthy donors. CDR1 is LNHNV, CDR2 YYDKDF, per germline (reference sequence). V was pared by 0 bases and J by 4 bases, with 2 bases of the junction left unmatched. The CDR3 loop spans 15 amino acids. Vbeta (60) and Jbeta (13) primers were used in the PCR. Generated by immunoSEQ multiplex PCR, the TCRdb table keeps only in-frame clones and is missing some. Its table lists about 170,000 clones. This rearrangement joins TRBV15 to TRBJ1-1; 10 bases are a match to TRBD1. The sequencing input was PBMCs. This receptor was obtained from a woman aged 18-29 years in good health and CMV-seropositive. CDR3 nucleotides: TGTGCCACCAGCAGAGAATGGACAGGGGGCACTGAAGCTTTCTTT. Its translation is CATSREWTGGTEAFF.